This T cell receptor beta chain was retrieved from a study of blood T cell repertoires in COVID-19. Study background: From the United States, Italy and Spain came samples of acute and convalescent COVID-19. PBMCs, B-cell-depleted T cells, or T cells provided the cDNA or gDNA that made up the material.

In the authors' methods: It was from reference gene primer amplification that nucleated cell counts were estimated. The repertoire was sequenced with immunoSEQ multiplex PCR; TCRdb's copy has only in-frame clones and lacks some. That table gives V, J and clone size, and the DNA gave D and trimming. The table lists around 230,000 clones, about nine tenths of them singletons, with 11% in the top ten. V was clipped by 5 bases and J by 0 bases, with 7 bases between them. Germline V gene sequence: CDR1 MNHEY, CDR2 SVGAGI. This CDR3 has 14 residues. Enrolment of Seattle patients took place during active infection, and they were followed longitudinally.

Specimen: peripheral blood. The chain is built from TRBV6-5 and TRBJ1-4; no reliable D call. The receptor was isolated from a man aged 50 to 60 with COVID-19, enrolled during active disease. CDR3 protein: CASSPLSTNEKLFF. The CDR3 coding sequence is TGTGCCAGCAGTCCCCTCTCAACTAATGAAAAACTGTTTTTT.